These T cell receptor beta chains were read from a single sample in a study of shared clonotypes between healthy human individuals. Data came from immunoSEQ multiplex PCR; TCRdb stores just in-frame clones and leaves some out. The sample consists of under 2,000,000 clones, about 95% of them appearing once. Sequences were obtained from naive CD8+ T cells sorted from blood. Source of these receptors: a man aged 18 to 30 in good health. CDR3s include the opening cysteine and the closing phenylalanine or tryptophan. The D gene is left open where the match is weak. Size is stated for part of the rows, as once, few or many counts, or as a class when the clone is expanded.

D gene	V gene	J gene	clone size	CDR3 protein	CDR3 DNA
.	TRBV4-3	TRBJ1-5	.	CASSQYMGDQPQHF	TGCGCCAGCAGCCAATATATGGGGGATCAGCCCCAGCATTTT
TRBD2	TRBV6-6	TRBJ2-1	.	CASSYSAASGGSEQFF	TGTGCCAGCAGTTACTCCGCGGCTAGCGGGGGGAGTGAGCAGTTCTTC
TRBD2	TRBV6-5	TRBJ2-1	.	CASSYLAGGHDEQFF	TGTGCCAGCAGTTACTTAGCGGGAGGGCACGATGAGCAGTTCTTC
.	TRBV2	TRBJ2-6	.	CASSLRGQLSGANVLTF	TGTGCCAGCAGTCTCCGCGGACAGCTCTCTGGGGCCAACGTCCTGACTTTC
.	TRBV19	TRBJ1-5	.	CASKQGEGNQPQHF	TGTGCCAGTAAACAAGGAGAAGGGAATCAGCCCCAGCATTTT
.	TRBV6-5	TRBJ2-1	.	CASSPLGGGDEQFF	TGTGCCAGCAGCCCTTTGGGAGGCGGGGACGAGCAGTTCTTC
.	TRBV5-5	TRBJ2-3	.	CASTPDRDTDYTDTQYF	TGTGCCAGCACTCCCGACCGGGACACGGATTACACAGATACGCAGTATTTT
.	TRBV27	TRBJ1-1	.	CASRFSGEGNTEAFF	TGTGCCAGCAGGTTTAGCGGGGAAGGGAACACTGAAGCTTTCTTT
.	TRBV14	TRBJ2-7	.	CASSQYSDYEQYF	TGTGCCAGCAGCCAATACAGCGACTACGAGCAGTACTTC
.	TRBV5-1	TRBJ2-5	.	CASRRDQETQYF	TGCGCCAGCCGGAGGGATCAAGAGACCCAGTACTTC
.	TRBV28	TRBJ1-1	few	CASSFRGNTEAFF	TGTGCCAGCAGTTTTCGGGGAAACACTGAAGCTTTCTTT
TRBD1	TRBV7-8	TRBJ2-7	.	CASSLGRGLTYEQYF	TGTGCCAGCAGCTTAGGCAGGGGGCTTACCTACGAGCAGTACTTC
TRBD2	TRBV11-1	TRBJ2-1	.	CASSSGTSYEQFF	TGTGCCAGCAGCAGCGGGACTAGCTATGAGCAGTTCTTC
.	TRBV7-9	TRBJ2-5	once	CASSLYRSQETQYF	TGTGCCAGCAGCTTATACCGGTCTCAAGAGACCCAGTACTTC
TRBD2	TRBV4-1	TRBJ2-7	.	CASSQGASGSFEQYF	TGCGCCAGCAGCCAAGGGGCTAGCGGGAGTTTCGAGCAGTACTTC
.	TRBV13	TRBJ2-7	.	CASSPWGSGEQYF	TGTGCCAGCAGCCCCTGGGGGTCAGGCGAGCAGTACTTC
.	TRBV25-1	TRBJ1-2	.	CASSDLGAVYGYTF	TGTGCCAGCAGTGACCTTGGGGCAGTCTATGGCTACACCTTC